The 15 T cell receptor beta chains presented below share a single source sample, sequenced in a study of T cells in Graves' hyperthyroidism and ophthalmopathy. TCR beta CDR3 regions were amplified from RNA. Using the HTBI primer set, a first-round RT-PCR was run on the TCR CDR3. TCRdb redid the calling of the multiplex PCR reads with MiXCR, one entry per CDR3 protein. Of approximately 600,000 distinct CDR3 sequences in the sample, around 16% are singletons; the top ten hold around 3.9%. The source material was blood. The receptors stem from a woman in her twenties or thirties with Graves' hyperthyroidism.

The genes are TRBV14 and TRBJ2-3; weak D call: TRBD2 (5 bases). The CDR3 has 16 residues. The V and J ends lost 5 bases and 2 bases respectively, with 17 bases between them. Germline CDR1 SGHDN, CDR2 FVKESK. The CDR3 DNA is TGTGCCAGCAGCGTCACCGGGGAAGCATCCACAGATACGCAGTATTTT. Amino acids: CASSVTGEASTDTQYF.

CDR3 bases: TGTGCCAGCAGAACTTTCAGACAGTACCTACGGAGCTCCTATAATTCACCCCTCCACTTT. Its protein product is CASRTFRQYLRSSYNSPLHF. V is TRBV6-1 and J is TRBJ1-6; D is possibly TRBD1 (5 bases). V was shortened by 6 bases and J by 0 bases, with 24 bases between the two germline ends. Germline CDR1 and CDR2: MNHNS and SASEGT. The length of the CDR3 is 20 residues.

This rearrangement joins TRBV5-8 to TRBJ2-3; 12 bases fit TRBD2. Losses at the gene ends were 1 base for V and 7 bases for J; bases not matched to a gene: 7. This CDR3 spans 16 amino acids. Per the germline V gene, CDR1 is SGHTS and CDR2 is YDEGEE. Here the CDR3 reads CASSLPGLAGWHTQYF. The CDR3 DNA is TGTGCCAGCAGCTTGCCCGGACTAGCGGGATGGCATACGCAGTATTTT.

This clonotype was counted ten times or more. The gene calls are TRBV2 and TRBJ2-5, with 9 bases fitting TRBD2. The CDR3 length is 15 residues. Germline loops: CDR1 SNHLY, CDR2 FYNNEI. V trimming: 8 bases; J trimming: 4 bases; junction bases outside the gene matches: 11. The CDR3 sequence is CASPAGLAEGETQYF. CDR3 coding DNA: TGTGCCAGCCCCGCGGGACTAGCCGAAGGAGAGACCCAGTACTTC.

The chain employs TRBV28 and TRBJ2-2; tentatively, D is TRBD1 (5 bases). This CDR3 has 16 amino acids. Trimming stripped 2 bases from V and 3 bases from J, with 13 bases between. CDR1 MDHEN and CDR2 SYDVKM come from the germline V gene. The CDR3 region is CASSLVAGSYTGELFF. The CDR3 DNA sequence: TGTGCCAGCAGTTTAGTGGCAGGGTCGTACACCGGGGAGCTGTTTTTT.

This clonotype has a handful of counts. The rearrangement uses TRBV18 and TRBJ1-5; TRBD1 is a possible D gene (5 bases). Trimming took off 6 bases at V and 6 bases at J, with 12 bases between the two ends. Germline values: CDR1 KGHSH, CDR2 LQKENI. There are 13 residues in the CDR3. The CDR3 bases are TGTGCCAGCTCGCTACAGGAGAGTCAGCCCCAGCATTTT. Protein: CASSLQESQPQHF.

This clonotype showed up many times. The CDR3 sequence is CSGGTFYNEQFF. Written as DNA, the CDR3 is TGCAGTGGGGGGACATTCTACAATGAGCAGTTCTTC. The J gene is TRBJ2-1, the V gene TRBV20-1; a weak D match, TRBD1 (6 bases). The ends were cut back, 7 bases at V and 3 bases at J, with 10 bases in the middle. The CDR3 extends over 12 amino acids. Per germline, CDR1 DFQATT and CDR2 SNEGSKA (reference sequence).

The chain carries TRBV6-1 and TRBJ2-3, with 9 bases lining up with TRBD2. The CDR3 extends over 14 amino acids. Germline lookup yields CDR1 MNHNS and CDR2 SASEGT. The V segment lost 7 bases and the J segment 3 bases; nucleotides outside the gene matches: 5. The DNA for the CDR3 is TGTGCCAGCAAAAGGGGACTAGCAACAGATACGCAGTATTTT. Translated: CASKRGLATDTQYF.

In the case of this clonotype: One junction end does not reproduce the germline sequence, and a read error may be involved. The rearrangement uses TRBV7-7 and TRBJ2-1; D is possibly TRBD2 (7 bases). This CDR3 has 17 amino acids. From germline, CDR1 is SSHAT and CDR2 FNYEAQ (reference sequence). CDR3 DNA: TGTGCTAGCAGCTCCCGAGTAGGGGGGGCGGGGGTTGATGAGCAGTTCTTC. It is translated as CASSSRVGGAGVDEQFF.

This clonotype has at least ten counts. The chain employs TRBV12-3 or TRBV12-4 and TRBJ2-1; possibly TRBD1 for D (5 bases). Trimming took off 6 bases at V and 6 bases at J, with 18 bases between the two ends. This CDR3 has 15 residues. The CDR3 nucleotides are TGTGCCAGCAGGGTAACAGGAAGATTCGCCAATGAGCAGTTCTTC. Translating it yields CASRVTGRFANEQFF.

This clonotype was seen ten or more times. The chain employs TRBV11-2 and TRBJ2-3, with D possibly being TRBD1 (6 bases). The germline V and J ends were trimmed by 5 bases and 0 bases, with 9 bases remaining between them. In germline, CDR1 is SGHAT, CDR2 FQNNGV. The CDR3 is made up of 14 amino acids. The CDR3: CASSGTYSTDTQYF. The CDR3 DNA sequence: TGTGCCAGCAGCGGGACATACAGCACAGATACGCAGTATTTT.

This clonotype has at least ten counts. The J gene is TRBJ2-7, the V gene TRBV7-2; tentatively, D is TRBD2 (5 bases). The CDR3 length is 19 residues. The V and J ends lost 1 base and 6 bases respectively, with 28 bases between them. CDR1 is SGHTA, CDR2 FQGNSA, per germline. The DNA of the CDR3 is TGTGCCAGCAGCTTAGGCAGATTCATTCGGAGGAAAGCCGCCGGCGAGCAGTACTTC. Translated, it gives CASSLGRFIRRKAAGEQYF.

There are many counts of this clonotype. Written as DNA, the CDR3 is TGCGCCAGCAGCTTGGGAGCGTACGACAATGAGCAGTTCTTC. Translating it yields CASSLGAYDNEQFF. The chain joins TRBV5-1 to TRBJ2-1; D unresolved. The CDR3 has 14 amino acids. CDR1 SGHRS and CDR2 YFSETQ come from the germline V gene. The V and J ends lost 0 bases and 5 bases respectively, with 9 bases between them.

The chain employs TRBV29-1 and TRBJ2-1; TRBD2 is a possible D gene (6 bases). Trimming took off 4 bases at V and 4 bases at J, with 14 bases between the two ends. The CDR3 runs 14 residues. CDR1 and CDR2 from the germline V gene are SQVTM and ANQGSEA. As DNA, the CDR3 is TGCAGCGTTGGAGGGAGGCGGCGGTACAATGAGCAGTTCTTC. This translates into CSVGGRRRYNEQFF.

The gene calls are TRBV2 and TRBJ2-7; D unclear. V lost 0 bases, J lost 6 bases, and 12 bases lay in between. The CDR3 length is 14 residues. Germline-derived CDR1 and CDR2 are SNHLY and FYNNEI. CDR3 residues: CASSEALWTPEQYF. The CDR3 DNA follows: TGTGCCAGCAGTGAAGCGCTTTGGACCCCCGAGCAGTACTTC.